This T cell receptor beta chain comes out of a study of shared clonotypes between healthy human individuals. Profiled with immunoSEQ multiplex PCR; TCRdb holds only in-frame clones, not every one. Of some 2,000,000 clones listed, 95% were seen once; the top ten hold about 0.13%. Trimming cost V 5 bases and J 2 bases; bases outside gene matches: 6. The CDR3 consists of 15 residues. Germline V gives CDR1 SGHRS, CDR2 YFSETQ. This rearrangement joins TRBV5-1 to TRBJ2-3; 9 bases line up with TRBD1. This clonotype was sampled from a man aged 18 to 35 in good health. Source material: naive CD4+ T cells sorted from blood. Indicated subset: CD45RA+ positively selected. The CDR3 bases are TGCGCCAGCAGACCGACAGGGGGTTCCACAGATACGCAGTATTTT. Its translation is CASRPTGGSTDTQYF.